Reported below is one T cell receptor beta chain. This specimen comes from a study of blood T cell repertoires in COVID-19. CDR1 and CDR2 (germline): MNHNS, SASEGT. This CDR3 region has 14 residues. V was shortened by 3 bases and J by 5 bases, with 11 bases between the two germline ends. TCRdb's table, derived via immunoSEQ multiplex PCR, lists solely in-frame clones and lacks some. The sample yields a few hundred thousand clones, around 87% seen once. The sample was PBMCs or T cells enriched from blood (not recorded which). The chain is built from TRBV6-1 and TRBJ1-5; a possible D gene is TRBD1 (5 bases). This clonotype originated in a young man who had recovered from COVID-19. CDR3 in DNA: TGTGCCAGCAGTGAGCAGGGCGATCATCAGCCCCAGCATTTT. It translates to CASSEQGDHQPQHF.